One and the same sample provided the 9 T cell receptor beta chains below, sequenced in a study of CD8 T cells in Susac syndrome (dated by TCRdb to 2018 to 2020). Libraries were built with the immunoSEQ multiplex PCR assay. RNA was extracted using the RNeasy kit, and roughly 0.45 to 1 microgram was reverse transcribed with random hexamers. TCRdb itself trimmed the public reads at Q25 with fastp, ran MiXCR and retained productive beta chains. Identical CDR3 proteins give one entry, which carries the most common genes and DNA. The table for this sample lists fewer than 300,000 distinct CDR3 sequences; about 85% of them were counted only once. The ten biggest clones cover around 0.11% of the sample. Material for sequencing was CD8+ T cells from PBMCs. The receptor set was obtained from a human donor with multiple sclerosis.

The CDR3 coding sequence is TGTGCCAGCGGGCAGGATCCGAACACCGGGGAGCTGTTTTTT. Translation gives CASGQDPNTGELFF. The rearrangement links TRBV3-1 to TRBJ2-2, with D hard to call. Germline V gene sequence: CDR1 LGHDT, CDR2 YNNKEL (reference sequence). Trimming took 8 bases from V and 0 from J, leaving 10 bases between them. The CDR3 has 14 amino acids. Using reference TRBV3-1 and TRBJ2-2 for the parts outside the CDR3, the full variable domain is DTAVSQTPKYLVTQMGNDKSIKCEQNLGHDTMYWYKQDSKKFLKIMFSYNNKELIINETVPNRFSPKSPDKAHLNLHINSLELGDSAVYFCASGQDPNTGELFFGEGSRLTVL.

The rearrangement links TRBV20-1 to TRBJ2-7; D is ambiguous. The CDR3 extends over 13 amino acids. Germline V gene lookup returns CDR1 DFQATT and CDR2 SNEGSKA (reference sequence). Trimming removed 5 bases at V and 5 bases at J, with 16 bases between. CDR3 in amino acids: CSAGPHRVHEQYF. The DNA of the CDR3 is TGCAGTGCTGGTCCTCACAGAGTCCACGAGCAGTACTTC.

The chain joins TRBV5-6 to TRBJ2-1, with D perhaps TRBD1 or TRBD2 (6 bases each). CDR1 and CDR2 (germline): SGHDT, YYEEEE. V was clipped by 4 bases and J by 8 bases, with 13 bases between them. The CDR3 loop spans 13 amino acids. Here the CDR3 DNA reads TGTGCCAGCAGCGACGGGGGCGGGCATGAGCAGTTCTTC. This gives the protein CASSDGGGHEQFF.

The chain employs TRBV5-1 and TRBJ1-2, with 9 bases that match TRBD1. J lost 10 bases, V lost 1 base, and 11 bases had no gene match. The length of the CDR3 is 15 residues. CDR1 and CDR2 (germline): SGHRS, YFSETQ. CDR3 in amino acids: CASSLKGQGLLSYTF. The CDR3 DNA follows: TGCGCCAGCAGCTTGAAGGGACAGGGCCTTCTGTCCTACACCTTC. Drawing the rest from reference TRBV5-1 and TRBJ1-2, the complete variable domain is KAGVTQTPRYLIKTRGQQVTLSCSPISGHRSVSWYQQTPGQGLQFLFEYFSETQRNKGNFPGRFSGRQFSNSRSEMNVSTLELGDSALYLCASSLKGQGLLSYTFGSGTRLTVV.

This chain links TRBV28 with TRBJ1-2; a weak D match, TRBD1 (5 bases). The CDR3 consists of 17 residues. Germline-derived CDR1 and CDR2 are MDHEN and SYDVKM. V was trimmed by 3 bases and J by 5 bases, leaving 22 bases between them. The CDR3 DNA reads TGTGCCAGCAGTTTTGGGGACTTCCCGCCCCCGGTGTATGGCTACACCTTC. Translation: CASSFGDFPPPVYGYTF.

The chain recombines TRBV3-1 with TRBJ2-6; no firm D call. The germline V gene has CDR1 LGHDT and CDR2 YNNKEL (reference sequence). Deletions cut 0 bases from V and 0 bases from J, with 6 bases between. The CDR3 covers 16 residues. CDR3 loop: CASSQDLGSGANVLTF. The CDR3 nucleotides are TGTGCCAGCAGCCAAGATCTAGGCTCTGGGGCCAACGTCCTGACTTTC.

A few counts support this clonotype. The rearrangement joins TRBV4-1 to TRBJ2-7, with D possibly being TRBD1 (5 bases). CDR3 length equals 14 residues. Germline loops: CDR1 MGHRA, CDR2 YSYEKL. With 0 bases removed from V and 7 bases from J, the gap between germline ends came to 13 bases. The CDR3 here is CASSQDPRETEQYF. CDR3 DNA: TGCGCCAGCAGCCAAGATCCCAGGGAAACGGAGCAGTACTTC.

The chain combines TRBV12-3 or TRBV12-4 with TRBJ1-5; D is uncertain. CDR3 size: 14 residues. Deletions cut 6 bases from V and 7 bases from J, with 16 bases between. CDR3 sequence (DNA): TGTGCCAGCAGCATATCCAAGGTTGTGCAGCCCCAGCATTTT. Translation: CASSISKVVQPQHF.

V is TRBV6-1 and J is TRBJ1-1, with D tentatively TRBD1 (6 bases). The germline gives CDR1 MNHNS, CDR2 SASEGT. CDR3 length: 16 amino acids. Trimming shortened V by 6 bases and J by 1 base, and 18 bases separated the two germline ends. CDR3 sequence: CASSSYNRAPNTEAFF. CDR3 DNA: TGTGCCAGCAGCTCTTACAACAGGGCTCCGAACACTGAAGCTTTCTTT.